This T cell receptor (beta chain) was documented in a study of blood T cell repertoires in COVID-19. Overall study context: Acute and convalescent COVID-19 samples came from the United States, Italy and Spain. Sources were T cells, B-cell-depleted T cells, or PBMCs; the material itself was cDNA or gDNA.

There are 16 residues in the CDR3. CDR1 is LNHDA, CDR2 SQIVND, per germline (reference sequence). V shed 2 bases and J 4 bases; nucleotides not matched to a gene: 8. In the source study's methods: Estimation of nucleated cell counts relied on the amplification of reference gene primers. Profiling relied on immunoSEQ multiplex PCR, and the TCRdb table lists in-frame clones only, not all of them. V, J and clone size are those of that table, while D and trimming were read from the DNA. The table records about 170,000 clones, approximately 81% of them present only once. The rearrangement uses TRBV19 and TRBJ2-3; 8 bases align to TRBD2. The sequencing input was peripheral blood. The clonotype was recovered from a human donor with acute or convalescent COVID-19. The donor label of this sample is uncertain. The CDR3: CASSIRRGARADTQYF. CDR3 nucleotide sequence: TGTGCCAGTAGTATAAGGCGGGGGGCTCGGGCAGATACGCAGTATTTT.